What follows are 22 T cell receptor beta chains derived from one specimen sequenced in a study of cytomegalovirus exposure and HLA in healthy donors. With 60 Vbeta and 13 Jbeta primers, the PCR was carried out. The table came from immunoSEQ multiplex PCR; TCRdb's copy has only in-frame clones and leaves some out. The sample lists approximately 150,000 clones, around four fifths occurring once. The sequencing sample was made of PBMCs. These receptors were obtained from a woman aged 55 to 70 in good health and CMV-seropositive.

The rearrangement joins TRBV28 to TRBJ1-1; no firm D call. The CDR3 totals 13 residues. The germline V gene has CDR1 MDHEN and CDR2 SYDVKM. V lost 0 bases and J lost 3, with 5 bases in between. The CDR3 spells CASSLWTHTEAFF. CDR3 sequence (DNA): TGTGCCAGCAGTTTATGGACACACACTGAAGCTTTCTTT. The whole variable domain, remainder taken from reference TRBV28 and TRBJ1-1, is DVKVTQSSRYLVKRTGEKVFLECVQDMDHENMFWYRQDPGLGLRLIYFSYDVKMKEKGDIPEGYSVSREKKERFSLILESASTNQTSMYLCASSLWTHTEAFFGQGTRLTVV.

V and J are TRBV30 and TRBJ1-5; D unresolved. The germline gives CDR1 GTSNPN, CDR2 SVGIG (reference sequence). V was clipped by 1 base and J by 6 bases, with 10 bases between them. CDR3 length: 13 amino acids. The DNA of the CDR3 is TGTGCCTGGAGTGGCGGGAGCTCTCAGCCCCAGCATTTT. It codes for CAWSGGSSQPQHF.

The V and J genes are TRBV4-1 and TRBJ2-1; D ambiguous. The CDR3 runs to 15 residues. Per germline, CDR1 MGHRA and CDR2 YSYEKL. The V end was cut by 0 bases, the J end by 4 bases, with 10 bases between. The CDR3 DNA reads TGCGCCAGCAGCCAAGATCTTGCACTTTACAATGAGCAGTTCTTC. Translation: CASSQDLALYNEQFF.

This clone was counted only a few times. The chain employs TRBV4-1 and TRBJ1-4; tentative D call: TRBD1 (5 bases). Trimming removed 0 bases at V and 0 bases at J, with 11 bases between. The length of the CDR3 is 17 residues. The germline gives CDR1 MGHRA, CDR2 YSYEKL. The CDR3 reads CASSQDGGRATNEKLFF. The CDR3 DNA follows: TGCGCCAGCAGCCAAGATGGGGGGAGGGCAACTAATGAAAAACTGTTTTTT.

This chain connects TRBV7-2 to TRBJ1-1; 7 bases align to TRBD1. V was clipped by 2 bases and J by 0 bases; unmatched bases: 15. Germline assignment: CDR1 SGHTA and CDR2 FQGNSA. This CDR3 region has 19 residues. The CDR3 sequence is CASSLKGGQVLSMNTEAFF. CDR3 coding DNA: TGTGCCAGCAGCTTAAAGGGCGGACAGGTACTATCCATGAACACTGAAGCTTTCTTT.

J is TRBJ2-7 and V is TRBV28, with TRBD2 matching over 7 bases. In germline, CDR1 is MDHEN, CDR2 SYDVKM. The CDR3 covers 14 residues. The ends lost 6 bases at V and 3 bases at J; junction bases unmatched: 8. CDR3 DNA sequence: TGTGCCAGCAGCCGACCTTGGGGGGGCTACGAGCAGTACTTC. Its translation: CASSRPWGGYEQYF.

This clone appeared a single time. CDR3 in DNA: TGCAGCGTTGAGGGACCCTCTAGCGGGAGTGGGGGCGGGGAGCTGTTTTTT. Translation gives CSVEGPSSGSGGGELFF. The genes are TRBV29-1 and TRBJ2-2, with TRBD2 identical over 10 bases. The CDR3 spans 17 residues. CDR1 and CDR2 (germline): SQVTM, ANQGSEA. The V segment lost 3 bases and the J segment 7 bases; nucleotides outside the gene matches: 14.

This clone showed up just once. The V and J genes are TRBV13 and TRBJ1-1; D might be TRBD1 (6 bases). CDR1 is PRHDT, CDR2 FYEKMQ, per germline (reference sequence). The CDR3 extends over 13 amino acids. V gave up 4 bases and J gave up 6 bases, with 12 bases separating them. CDR3 in amino acids: CASSYTGTSEAFF. The DNA for the CDR3 is TGTGCCAGCAGCTACACCGGGACATCTGAAGCTTTCTTT.

The rearrangement links TRBV6-1 to TRBJ2-7; 7 bases are shared with TRBD1. This CDR3 is built from 12 residues. V lost 10 bases to trimming and J lost 3 bases; unmatched junction nucleotides: 6. Germline-derived CDR1 and CDR2 are MNHNS and SASEGT. DNA for the CDR3: TGTGCCACGACAGGGTCCTACTACGAGCAGTACTTC. Translating gives CATTGSYYEQYF.

The gene calls are TRBV6-5 and TRBJ2-5, with D unresolved. The J call may be mistaken, given a closer DNA end match to TRBJ2-7. The germline CDR1 and CDR2 sequences are MNHEY and SVGAGI. This CDR3 has 12 residues. In DNA form, the CDR3 reads TGTGCCAGCAGCGACAACTCCTACGAGCAGTACTTC. Its protein product is CASSDNSYEQYF.

The gene calls are TRBV5-5 and TRBJ2-7; TRBD2 matches 8 bases. The ends lost 4 bases at V and 6 bases at J; junction bases unmatched: 6. Germline V gene lookup returns CDR1 SGHKS and CDR2 YYEKEE (reference sequence). CDR3 length equals 13 residues. The CDR3 DNA reads TGTGCCAGCAGCCCCTCGGGGGGGTCCGAGCAGTACTTC. Translation: CASSPSGGSEQYF.

This clone was counted between two and nine times. Relative to the germline gene, one junction end is altered; a read error may explain this. Other DNA variants within this sample encode the same CDR3. The chain joins TRBV30 to TRBJ1-6, with D perhaps TRBD1 (5 bases). The CDR3 has 14 residues. Germline assignment: CDR1 GTSNPN and CDR2 SVGIG (reference sequence). The CDR3 DNA reads as TGTGCCTGGAGACCTGACAGTCTTAATTCCCCCCTCCACTTT. Amino acids: CAWRPDSLNSPLHF.

This clone was detected a few times. An end of the junction differs from the germline gene, which may be a read error. The chain joins TRBV5-1 to TRBJ2-5, with 7 nucleotides matching TRBD1. The CDR3 has 14 residues. Germline CDR1 is SGHRS and CDR2 is YFSETQ. CDR3 DNA sequence: TGTGCCAGCAGCTCGGACAGGACCCAAGAGACCCAGTACTTC. The encoded protein is CASSSDRTQETQYF.

The chain combines TRBV7-3 with TRBJ2-2; no clear D gene. V was cut by 4 bases and J by 2 bases, with 8 bases left in between. Germline CDR1 and CDR2: SGHTA and FQGTGA. The CDR3 extends over 14 amino acids. The CDR3 DNA sequence: TGTGCCAGCAGCTACGGCGGTAACACCGGGGAGCTGTTTTTT. Protein sequence: CASSYGGNTGELFF.

The rearrangement links TRBV27 to TRBJ2-5, with 7 nucleotides matching TRBD2. In germline, CDR1 is MNHEY, CDR2 SMNVEV (reference sequence). CDR3 size: 14 residues. J gave up 5 bases and V 2 bases, and 5 bases lay outside the gene matches. The CDR3: CASSLGGSSETQYF. CDR3 coding DNA: TGTGCCAGCAGTTTAGGCGGGAGCTCGGAGACCCAGTACTTC.

This chain joins TRBV5-4 and TRBJ2-5; 9 nucleotides align to TRBD2. Germline values: CDR1 SGHNT, CDR2 YYREEE (reference sequence). V shed 6 bases, J shed 2 bases, and the junction held 8 bases outside the gene matches. The CDR3 consists of 15 residues. The chain's CDR3 is CASTHLAGYQETQYF. The DNA for the CDR3 is TGTGCCAGCACCCACCTAGCGGGATATCAAGAGACCCAGTACTTC. Based on the CDR3 plus reference TRBV5-4 and TRBJ2-5, the full variable domain is ETGVTQSPTHLIKTRGQQVTLRCSSQSGHNTVSWYQQALGQGPQFIFQYYREEENGRGNFPPRFSGLQFPNYSSELNVNALELDDSALYLCASTHLAGYQETQYFGPGTRLLVL.

J is TRBJ1-2 and V is TRBV27; 10 nucleotides line up with TRBD1. Per the germline V gene, CDR1 is MNHEY and CDR2 is SMNVEV (reference sequence). CDR3 length equals 14 residues. With 3 bases clipped from V and 5 bases from J, the junction kept 3 bases outside the gene matches. CDR3 sequence: CASSFSGQGYGYTF. CDR3 bases: TGTGCCAGCAGTTTTTCGGGACAGGGGTATGGCTACACCTTC.

This clone was counted a single time. The rearrangement joins TRBV27 to TRBJ1-2; D remains ambiguous. CDR1 and CDR2 from the germline V gene are MNHEY and SMNVEV (reference sequence). Trimming pared 3 bases from V and 4 bases from J, leaving 9 bases between. This CDR3 comprises 13 residues. The DNA of the CDR3 is TGTGCCAGCAGTTTTCTCGACACCTATGGCTACACCTTC. Encoded protein: CASSFLDTYGYTF.

The gene calls are TRBV7-9 and TRBJ1-1; a weak D match, TRBD1 (6 bases). Germline V lookup: CDR1 SEHNR, CDR2 FQNEAQ (reference sequence). Trimming pared 4 bases from V and 8 bases from J, leaving 23 bases between. CDR3 length: 16 amino acids. This CDR3 reads CASSSTLGGREEEAFF. The CDR3 DNA sequence: TGTGCCAGCAGCTCCACCCTCGGGGGGCGGGAAGAGGAAGCTTTCTTT. The complete variable domain, with remaining parts taken from reference TRBV7-9 and TRBJ1-1, reads DTGVSQNPRHKITKRGQNVTFRCDPISEHNRLYWYRQTLGQGPEFLTYFQNEAQLEKSRLLSDRFSAERPKGSFSTLEIQRTEQGDSAMYLCASSSTLGGREEEAFFGQGTRLTVV.

This clone showed up just once. The V gene is TRBV11-2, the J gene TRBJ2-3, with D possibly matching TRBD2 (6 bases). Looked up from germline, CDR1 is SGHAT and CDR2 is FQNNGV. V was trimmed by 3 bases and J by 0 bases, leaving 16 bases between them. This CDR3 region has 17 residues. CDR3 DNA sequence: TGTGCCAGCAGCTTTCCCCCAGCGGGCTTTAGCACAGATACGCAGTATTTT. This gives the protein CASSFPPAGFSTDTQYF.

The chain is built from TRBV7-9 and TRBJ2-3; no clear D gene. The CDR3 sequence is 16 residues long. CDR1 is SEHNR and CDR2 is FQNEAQ in the germline V gene (reference sequence). V gave up 1 base and J gave up 0 bases, with 11 bases separating them. CDR3: CASSLGVAASTDTQYF. The DNA for the CDR3 is TGTGCCAGCAGCTTAGGGGTAGCTGCTAGCACAGATACGCAGTATTTT.

The chain employs TRBV29-1 and TRBJ2-5; possible D gene TRBD2, 6 bases. The CDR3 runs 11 residues. Trimming took 4 bases from V and 4 from J, leaving 7 bases between them. Per germline, CDR1 SQVTM and CDR2 ANQGSEA. Here the CDR3 reads CSVVSGETQYF. The DNA for the CDR3 is TGCAGCGTTGTTAGCGGAGAGACCCAGTACTTC.